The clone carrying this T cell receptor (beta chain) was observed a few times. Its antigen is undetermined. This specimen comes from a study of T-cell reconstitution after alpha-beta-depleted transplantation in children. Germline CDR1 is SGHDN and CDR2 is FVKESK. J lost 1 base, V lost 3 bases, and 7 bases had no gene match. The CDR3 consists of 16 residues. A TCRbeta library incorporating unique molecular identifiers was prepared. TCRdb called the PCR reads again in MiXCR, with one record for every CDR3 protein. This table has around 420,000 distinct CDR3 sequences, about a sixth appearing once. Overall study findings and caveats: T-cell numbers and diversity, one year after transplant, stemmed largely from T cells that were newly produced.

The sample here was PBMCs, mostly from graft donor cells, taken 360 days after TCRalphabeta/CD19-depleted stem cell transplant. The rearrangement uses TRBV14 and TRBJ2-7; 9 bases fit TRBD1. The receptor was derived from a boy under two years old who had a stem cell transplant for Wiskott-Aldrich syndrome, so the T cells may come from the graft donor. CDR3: CASSHHPGQGSYEQYF. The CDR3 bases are TGTGCCAGCAGCCATCATCCGGGACAGGGTTCCTACGAGCAGTACTTC.